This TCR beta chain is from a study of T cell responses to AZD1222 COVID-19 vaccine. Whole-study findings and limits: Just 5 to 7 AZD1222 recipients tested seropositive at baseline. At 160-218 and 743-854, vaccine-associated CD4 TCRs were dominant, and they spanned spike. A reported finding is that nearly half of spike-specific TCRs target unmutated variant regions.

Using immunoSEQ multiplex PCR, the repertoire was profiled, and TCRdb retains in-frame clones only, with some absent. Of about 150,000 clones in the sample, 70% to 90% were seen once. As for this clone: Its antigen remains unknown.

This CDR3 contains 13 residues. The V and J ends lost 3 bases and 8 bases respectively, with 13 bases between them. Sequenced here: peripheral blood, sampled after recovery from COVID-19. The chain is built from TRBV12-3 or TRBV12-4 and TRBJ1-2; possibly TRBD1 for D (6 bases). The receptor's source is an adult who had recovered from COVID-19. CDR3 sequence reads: CASSFRGKGGYTF. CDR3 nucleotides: TGTGCCAGCAGTTTCAGGGGAAAGGGGGGCTACACCTTC.